The 11 T cell receptor beta chains reported below all come from one sample, sequenced in a study of shared T cell receptors in the human thymus. Produced via immunoSEQ multiplex PCR; TCRdb's table is partial and in-frame only. The table records hundreds of thousands of clones, 80% to 90% of them present only once. This sample also appeared in a second study, on human thymus T cells.

Sequencing was carried out using thymocytes. All receptors derive from a boy younger than two with a congenital heart defect.

This clone was observed a single time. This rearrangement joins TRBV4-3 to TRBJ2-1; 8 nucleotides agree with TRBD2. This CDR3 has 16 amino acids. Per germline, CDR1 LGHNA and CDR2 YSLEER. Trimming took 1 base from V and 12 from J; bases not matched to a gene: 14. The CDR3 is CASSQVGTRSLDGQFF. DNA for the CDR3: TGCGCCAGCAGCCAAGTCGGGACTAGGTCTCTGGACGGGCAGTTCTTC.

The chain's CDR3 is CASSSAGTSGQIQYF. The CDR3 DNA follows: TGTGCCAGCAGCTCCGCCGGGACTAGCGGACAAATTCAGTACTTC. J is TRBJ2-4 and V is TRBV5-4, with 11 nucleotides matching TRBD2. After removal of 3 bases from V and 10 bases from J, the junction contained 9 bases not matched to a gene. From germline, CDR1 is SGHNT and CDR2 YYREEE (reference sequence). CDR3 length equals 15 residues.

CDR3: CASSFGLAGPEQFF. Written as DNA, the CDR3 is TGTGCCAGCAGCTTTGGACTAGCGGGACCCGAGCAGTTCTTC. This rearrangement joins TRBV11-2 to TRBJ2-1; 12 bases match TRBD2. V gave up 3 bases and J gave up 10 bases; unmatched junction bases: 4. Germline loops: CDR1 SGHAT, CDR2 FQNNGV. The CDR3 consists of 14 residues. Drawing the rest from reference TRBV11-2 and TRBJ2-1, the complete variable domain is EAGVAQSPRYKIIEKRQSVAFWCNPISGHATLYWYQQILGQGPKLLIQFQNNGVVDDSQLPKDRFSAERLKGVDSTLKIQPAKLEDSAVYLCASSFGLAGPEQFFGPGTRLTVL.

V usage is TRBV15 and J usage is TRBJ2-4; 7 bases match TRBD1. V lost 3 bases to trimming and J lost 1 base; unmatched junction nucleotides: 6. The germline V gene has CDR1 LNHNV and CDR2 YYDKDF (reference sequence). The CDR3 length is 16 residues. In DNA, the CDR3 is TGTGCCACCAGCAGTCGACAGGGTCTGGCCAAAAACATTCAGTACTTC. Its protein product is CATSSRQGLAKNIQYF.

This CDR3 is CATSRINRFLAKNIQYF. Here the CDR3 DNA reads TGTGCCACCAGCAGAATTAACAGGTTCCTAGCCAAAAACATTCAGTACTTC. V usage is TRBV15 and J usage is TRBJ2-4, with D perhaps TRBD1 (5 bases). The length of the CDR3 is 17 residues. Germline assignment: CDR1 LNHNV and CDR2 YYDKDF (reference sequence). V lost 2 bases to trimming and J lost 0 bases, with 14 bases between them.

The chain has TRBV6-5 and TRBJ1-3; TRBD1 agrees at 8 bases. Per the germline V gene, CDR1 is MNHEY and CDR2 is SVGAGI. With 0 bases clipped from V and 3 bases from J, the junction kept 4 bases outside the gene matches. CDR3 length: 16 amino acids. CDR3 sequence: CASSYSDRDHGNTIYF. The CDR3 coding sequence is TGTGCCAGCAGTTACTCGGACAGGGACCATGGAAACACCATATATTTT.

V usage is TRBV6-5 and J usage is TRBJ2-7; 11 nucleotides agree with TRBD2. The J segment lost 8 bases and the V segment lost 5 bases, leaving 11 bases of the junction unmatched. The CDR3 is 15 residues long. Germline V gene data show CDR1 as MNHEY and CDR2 as SVGAGI. The CDR3 bases are TGTGCCAGCAGTGCCCCCCGGCTAGCGGGGGGCAAGCAGTACTTC. It yields the protein CASSAPRLAGGKQYF.

In DNA, the CDR3 is TGCGCCAGCAGCTGGGGGGACAGGGGTAGAAACACCATATATTTT. The encoded protein is CASSWGDRGRNTIYF. The J gene is TRBJ1-3, the V gene TRBV5-1; the match to TRBD1 covers 10 bases. Germline CDR1 reads SGHRS; CDR2 reads YFSETQ. V lost 3 bases, J lost 5 bases, and 5 bases stayed unmatched. The CDR3 length is 15 residues.

This chain links TRBV14 with TRBJ1-1; D is unresolved. The germline V gene has CDR1 SGHDN and CDR2 FVKESK. Trimming cost V 1 base and J 1 base, with 7 bases left between them. This CDR3 region has 14 residues. The CDR3 spells CASSQVHQNTEAFF. The CDR3 nucleotides are TGTGCCAGCAGCCAAGTCCATCAGAACACTGAAGCTTTCTTT. The full variable domain, rest sourced from reference TRBV14 and TRBJ1-1, is EAGVTQFPSHSVIEKGQTVTLRCDPISGHDNLYWYRRVMGKEIKFLLHFVKESKQDESGMPNNRFLAERTGGTYSTLKVQPAELEDSGVYFCASSQVHQNTEAFFGQGTRLTVV.

This chain connects TRBV11-2 to TRBJ1-1, with 7 bases lining up with TRBD1. This CDR3 region has 15 residues. Germline CDR1 SGHAT, CDR2 FQNNGV. J gave up 0 bases and V 1 base, and 2 bases lay outside the gene matches. The CDR3 coding sequence is TGTGCCAGCAGCTTAGGACAGGGCGTGAACACTGAAGCTTTCTTT. Translation: CASSLGQGVNTEAFF. The full variable domain, with the rest looked up from reference TRBV11-2 and TRBJ1-1, is EAGVAQSPRYKIIEKRQSVAFWCNPISGHATLYWYQQILGQGPKLLIQFQNNGVVDDSQLPKDRFSAERLKGVDSTLKIQPAKLEDSAVYLCASSLGQGVNTEAFFGQGTRLTVV.

This clone showed up just once. The chain uses TRBV5-4 and TRBJ2-2; 10 nucleotides agree with TRBD2. The V gene end was trimmed by 1 base and the J gene end by 6 bases; junction bases not matched to a gene: 6. Germline loops: CDR1 SGHNT, CDR2 YYREEE (reference sequence). The CDR3 has 16 residues. This chain's CDR3 is CASSLQAGGPPGELFF. The CDR3 DNA follows: TGTGCCAGCAGCTTGCAAGCGGGAGGGCCCCCCGGGGAGCTGTTTTTT.